A single sample is the source of the 23 T cell receptor beta chains below, sequenced in a study of metastatic and nonmetastatic thyroid tumors. TCRdb reassembled clones from the PCR reads with MiXCR. The sample consists of roughly 50,000 clones, approximately 24% of them appearing once. All patients reached thyroid surgery having received no treatment beforehand. Material: blood. The receptors were sampled from a male donor with papillary thyroid cancer or a benign thyroid nodule (not recorded which). Some clones in this sample may be carry-over from other donors' samples.

This clone was recorded many times. The V and J genes are TRBV20-1 and TRBJ2-1; 8 bases map to TRBD2. Germline V CDR1 and CDR2: DFQATT, SNEGSKA (reference sequence). Losses at the gene ends were 3 bases for V and 6 bases for J; bases not matched to a gene: 10. This CDR3 comprises 15 residues. Written as DNA, the CDR3 is TGCAGTGCTAGTAAGGGACTAGAGGGATCCAATGAGCAGTTCTTC. The encoded protein is CSASKGLEGSNEQFF.

This clone was recorded at least ten times. The J gene is TRBJ2-7, the V gene TRBV30; D may be TRBD1 (5 bases). Trimming pared 5 bases from V and 4 bases from J, leaving 9 bases between. Germline lookup yields CDR1 GTSNPN and CDR2 SVGIG (reference sequence). The CDR3 spans 11 residues. CDR3 region: CAWQRGYEQYF. CDR3 in DNA: TGTGCCTGGCAAAGGGGTTACGAGCAGTACTTC.

This clone was seen ten or more times. The chain is built from TRBV6-1 and TRBJ1-5; 7 bases are shared with TRBD1. CDR1 and CDR2 from the germline V gene are MNHNS and SASEGT. There are 14 residues in the CDR3. Unmatched junction bases numbered 4, after V lost 6 bases and J lost 2 bases. DNA of the CDR3: TGTGCCAGCAGGACTGGGACAGGCAATCAGCCCCAGCATTTT. It translates to CASRTGTGNQPQHF.

Ten or more counts support this clone. V gene TRBV19 combines with J gene TRBJ1-5; D uncertain. V lost 4 bases, J lost 1 base, and 8 bases lay in between. Germline V CDR1 and CDR2: LNHDA, SQIVND (reference sequence). This CDR3 has 14 residues. The CDR3 nucleotides are TGTGCCAGTAGTAGGTCAGTAAGCAATCAGCCCCAGCATTTT. As protein: CASSRSVSNQPQHF.

A note on this clone: An end of the junction differs from the germline gene, which may be a read error. Other DNA sequences in the sample encode the same CDR3. The chain links TRBV27 to TRBJ2-2; D is perhaps TRBD2 (5 bases). The CDR3 covers 14 residues. The germline V gene has CDR1 MNHEY and CDR2 SMNVEV (reference sequence). The chain's CDR3 is CASGLGRNTGDLFF. DNA of the CDR3: TGTGCCAGCGGTTTAGGGCGGAACACCGGGGATCTGTTTTTT.

This clone was observed a single time. V is TRBV19 and J is TRBJ1-4, with 8 bases identical to TRBD1. Germline V gives CDR1 LNHDA, CDR2 SQIVND (reference sequence). Trimming took 5 bases from V and 0 from J; bases not matched to a gene: 5. The CDR3 sequence is 16 residues long. DNA of the CDR3: TGTGCCAGTAGTCGGACAGGGACTGCAACTAATGAAAAACTGTTTTTT. Amino acid sequence: CASSRTGTATNEKLFF.

This clone showed up many times. The chain carries TRBV19 and TRBJ1-2; a possible D gene is TRBD1 (6 bases). V shed 5 bases and J shed 9 bases, with 13 bases lying between them. This CDR3 has 12 amino acids. Germline values: CDR1 LNHDA, CDR2 SQIVND (reference sequence). In nucleotides, the CDR3 is TGTGCCAGTAGTGGCGACAGGCACCGCTACACCTTC. This codes for CASSGDRHRYTF.

This clone has at least ten counts. Additional DNA sequences in this sample encode the identical CDR3. V is TRBV4-1 and J is TRBJ1-2; D is perhaps TRBD1 (6 bases). V was clipped by 1 base and J by 6 bases, with 9 bases between them. This CDR3 has 13 amino acids. Germline loops: CDR1 MGHRA, CDR2 YSYEKL. The CDR3, as DNA: TGCGCCAGCAGCCAAGTACAGGGAAATGGCTACACCTTC. Translation gives CASSQVQGNGYTF.

The rearrangement links TRBV20-1 to TRBJ1-6; 7 bases map to TRBD1. Germline V lookup: CDR1 DFQATT, CDR2 SNEGSKA (reference sequence). The CDR3 is 15 amino acids. The V and J ends lost 0 bases and 9 bases, in that order; junction bases with no gene match: 8. CDR3 in DNA: TGCAGTGCTAGAGACCACAGGGGAGAGAGTTCACCCCTCCACTTT. This translates into CSARDHRGESSPLHF.

This clone was seen repeatedly, ten times or more. The chain has TRBV20-1 and TRBJ2-7; TRBD2 matches 8 bases. The germline V gene has CDR1 DFQATT and CDR2 SNEGSKA (reference sequence). CDR3 size: 13 residues. Trimming took 2 bases from V and 3 from J; bases not matched to a gene: 3. The CDR3 reads CSARLAGFYEQYF. The CDR3 DNA reads as TGCAGTGCTAGACTAGCGGGCTTCTACGAGCAGTACTTC.

This clone was picked up many times. The chain is built from TRBV6-6 and TRBJ2-1, with a weak D call TRBD2 (5 bases). Per germline, CDR1 MNHNY and CDR2 SVGAGI (reference sequence). The CDR3 has 18 residues. V was trimmed by 0 bases and J by 0 bases, leaving 15 bases between them. CDR3 nucleotide sequence: TGTGCCAGCAGTTACTCGACCCGGGATCTGAGCTCCTACAATGAGCAGTTCTTC. Its protein is CASSYSTRDLSSYNEQFF.

This clone was found a few times. The same CDR3 can be traced to other DNA sequences in this sample. This chain joins TRBV5-1 and TRBJ2-7, with 11 bases lining up with TRBD2. The CDR3 length is 16 residues. The germline V gene encodes CDR1 SGHRS and CDR2 YFSETQ. The V and J ends lost 4 bases and 4 bases, in that order; junction bases with no gene match: 10. The CDR3 nucleotides are TGCGCCAGCAGCCCTAGTAGCGGGAGGGCCACGTACGAGCAGTACTTC. Protein product: CASSPSSGRATYEQYF.

This clone was observed a handful of times. Without the conserved terminal phenylalanine or tryptophan, this CDR3 likely stems from a read error. The DNA is left out, because the CDR3 cannot be placed on it with certainty; the CDR3 is given as TCRdb lists it. This chain connects TRBV9 to TRBJ1-5; the tabulated D call, TRBD1, remains unverified against the DNA. Germline V gene sequence: CDR1 SGDLS, CDR2 YYNGEE. The CDR3 spans 9 amino acids, including both terminal residues. This chain's CDR3 is CASSVALGQ.

The CDR3 loop reads CASSVAGWSGYGYTF. CDR3 nucleotides: TGTGCCAGCAGCGTAGCTGGGTGGTCGGGCTATGGCTACACCTTC. The chain combines TRBV9 with TRBJ1-2; the D is unclear. Germline V lookup: CDR1 SGDLS, CDR2 YYNGEE. The V end lost 0 bases, the J end lost 4 bases, and 13 bases lay between the germline ends. The CDR3 is made up of 15 amino acids. Based on the CDR3 plus reference TRBV9 and TRBJ1-2, the full variable domain is DSGVTQTPKHLITATGQRVTLRCSPRSGDLSVYWYQQSLDQGLQFLIQYYNGEERAKGNILERFSAQQFPDLHSELNLSSLELGDSALYFCASSVAGWSGYGYTFGSGTRLTVV.

This clone has ten or more counts. The chain is built from TRBV7-9 and TRBJ2-1; tentative D call: TRBD2 (5 bases). Trimming removed 5 bases at V and 8 bases at J, with 19 bases between. Germline CDR1 reads SEHNR; CDR2 reads FQNEAQ (reference sequence). CDR3 length: 15 amino acids. The CDR3 DNA sequence: TGTGCCAGCAGCCGGAGCCGTGAGGGTAAGGATGAGCAGTTCTTC. Translated, it gives CASSRSREGKDEQFF. Full variable domain (outside the CDR3, taken from reference TRBV7-9 and TRBJ2-1): DTGVSQNPRHKITKRGQNVTFRCDPISEHNRLYWYRQTLGQGPEFLTYFQNEAQLEKSRLLSDRFSAERPKGSFSTLEIQRTEQGDSAMYLCASSRSREGKDEQFFGPGTRLTVL.

The V call is TRBV19, the J call TRBJ1-2; no reliable D call. The CDR3 runs 13 residues. CDR1 and CDR2 (germline): LNHDA, SQIVND (reference sequence). With 3 bases removed from V and 2 bases from J, the gap between germline ends came to 7 bases. The CDR3 nucleotides read TGTGCCAGTAGTATTAAGGTGAACTATGGCTACACCTTC. Translating gives CASSIKVNYGYTF.

This clone was seen many times. The sample contains more than one DNA sequence encoding this CDR3. The V and J genes are TRBV6-1 and TRBJ2-3, with 9 bases lining up with TRBD2. CDR3 length: 18 amino acids. Germline V gene sequence: CDR1 MNHNS, CDR2 SASEGT. V shed 0 bases, J shed 4 bases, and the junction held 11 bases outside the gene matches. The CDR3, as DNA: TGTGCCAGCAGTGAAGCGCTTTGGGCGGGAGGGCGGGCAGATACGCAGTATTTT. The encoded protein is CASSEALWAGGRADTQYF.

Ten or more counts support this clone. The rearrangement joins TRBV9 to TRBJ2-7, with TRBD2 matching over 12 bases. Losses at the gene ends were 3 bases for V and 6 bases for J; bases not matched to a gene: 4. The CDR3 sequence is 14 residues long. Germline CDR1 and CDR2: SGDLS and YYNGEE. CDR3 nucleotides: TGTGCCAGCAGCGCGACTAGCGGGAGCCGCGAGCAGTACTTC. Its protein product is CASSATSGSREQYF. The variable domain in full, with the rest retrieved from reference TRBV9 and TRBJ2-7, is DSGVTQTPKHLITATGQRVTLRCSPRSGDLSVYWYQQSLDQGLQFLIQYYNGEERAKGNILERFSAQQFPDLHSELNLSSLELGDSALYFCASSATSGSREQYFGPGTRLTVT.

This chain connects TRBV20-1 to TRBJ2-1, with D possibly TRBD1 on 5 matching bases. V was cut by 1 base and J by 0 bases, with 10 bases left in between. The CDR3 sequence is 15 residues long. CDR1 and CDR2 (germline): DFQATT, SNEGSKA (reference sequence). The CDR3 reads CSARVGQDSYNEQFF. The CDR3 DNA sequence: TGCAGTGCTAGAGTGGGGCAGGACTCCTACAATGAGCAGTTCTTC.

By its share, this clone is medium-sized. The chain has TRBV13 and TRBJ1-4; D gene uncertain. Germline V gene sequence: CDR1 PRHDT, CDR2 FYEKMQ (reference sequence). This CDR3 has 14 amino acids. The V end lost 4 bases, the J end lost 4 bases, and 10 bases lay between the germline ends. CDR3 DNA: TGTGCCAGCAGCTCTCCTAATATTAATGAAAAACTGTTTTTT. It yields the protein CASSSPNINEKLFF.

This rearrangement joins TRBV5-1 to TRBJ2-7, with 13 bases identical to TRBD2. This CDR3 spans 17 amino acids. CDR1 and CDR2 from the germline V gene are SGHRS and YFSETQ. The ends lost 4 bases at V and 2 bases at J; junction bases unmatched: 9. Here the CDR3 DNA reads TGCGCCAGCAGCCGTGGACTAGCGGGGGACCTAACCTACGAGCAGTACTTC. Protein sequence: CASSRGLAGDLTYEQYF.

This clone came up once. The junction and the germline gene differ at one end; a read error may be behind it. V gene TRBV11-3 combines with J gene TRBJ2-2, with a possible D match to TRBD1 (6 bases). The CDR3 extends over 15 amino acids. From germline, CDR1 is SGHNT and CDR2 YENEEA. The CDR3 DNA reads as TGTGCCAGCAGCCCTCGACAGGCCCCGGCCGGGGAACTGTTTTTT. Residues: CASSPRQAPAGELFF.

This clone occurred many times. The chain joins TRBV3-1 to TRBJ2-5; 8 bases are a match to TRBD2. The CDR3 consists of 16 residues. The germline gives CDR1 LGHDT, CDR2 YNNKEL (reference sequence). Trimming took 7 bases from V and 5 from J; bases not matched to a gene: 15. The CDR3 loop reads CASNPLGSGVGETQYF. CDR3 nucleotide sequence: TGTGCCAGCAACCCCTTGGGTAGCGGGGTTGGGGAGACCCAGTACTTC.